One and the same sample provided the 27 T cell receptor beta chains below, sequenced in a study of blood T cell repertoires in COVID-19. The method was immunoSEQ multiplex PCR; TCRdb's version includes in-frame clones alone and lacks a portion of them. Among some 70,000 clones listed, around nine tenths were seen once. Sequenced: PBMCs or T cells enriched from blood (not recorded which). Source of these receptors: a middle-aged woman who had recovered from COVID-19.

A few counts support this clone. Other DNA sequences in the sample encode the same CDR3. The CDR3 reads CATRGGQGNTEAFF. The CDR3, as DNA: TGTGCCACCAGGGGAGGACAGGGCAACACTGAAGCTTTCTTT. V gene TRBV24-1 combines with J gene TRBJ1-1, with TRBD1 matching 8 bases. Germline values: CDR1 KGHDR, CDR2 SFDVKD. The CDR3 loop spans 14 amino acids. The junction had 5 bases not matched to a gene; V was cut back by 7 bases and J by 2 bases.

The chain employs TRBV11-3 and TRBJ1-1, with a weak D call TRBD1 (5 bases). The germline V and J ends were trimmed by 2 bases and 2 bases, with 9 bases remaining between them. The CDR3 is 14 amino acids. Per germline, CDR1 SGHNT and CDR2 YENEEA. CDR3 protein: CASSLRQRNTEAFF. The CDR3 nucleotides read TGTGCCAGCAGCTTAAGACAGAGAAACACTGAAGCTTTCTTT.

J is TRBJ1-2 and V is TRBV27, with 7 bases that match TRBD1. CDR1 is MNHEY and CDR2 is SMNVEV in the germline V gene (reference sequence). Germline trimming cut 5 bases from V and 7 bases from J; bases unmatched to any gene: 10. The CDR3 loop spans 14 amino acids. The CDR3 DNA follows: TGTGCCAGCAGTGGGACAGTCGGCCCAGGTGGCTACACCTTC. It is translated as CASSGTVGPGGYTF.

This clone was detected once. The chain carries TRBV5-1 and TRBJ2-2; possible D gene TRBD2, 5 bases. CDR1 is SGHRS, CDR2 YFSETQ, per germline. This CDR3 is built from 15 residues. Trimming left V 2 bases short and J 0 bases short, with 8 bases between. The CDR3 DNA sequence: TGCGCCAGCAGCTTACGGGGATCGAACACCGGGGAGCTGTTTTTT. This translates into CASSLRGSNTGELFF.

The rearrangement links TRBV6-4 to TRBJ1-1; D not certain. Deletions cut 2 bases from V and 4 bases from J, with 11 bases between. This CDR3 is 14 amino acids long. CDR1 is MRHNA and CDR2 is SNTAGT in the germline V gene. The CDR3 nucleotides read TGTGCCAGCAGTGACACCAGACGGGGCACTGAAGCTTTCTTT. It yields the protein CASSDTRRGTEAFF.

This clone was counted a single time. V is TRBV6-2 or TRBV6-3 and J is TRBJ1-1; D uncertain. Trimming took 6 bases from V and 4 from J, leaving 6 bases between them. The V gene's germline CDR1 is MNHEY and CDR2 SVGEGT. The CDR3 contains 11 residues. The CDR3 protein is CASSHGTEAFF. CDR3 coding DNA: TGTGCCAGCAGCCACGGCACTGAAGCTTTCTTT.

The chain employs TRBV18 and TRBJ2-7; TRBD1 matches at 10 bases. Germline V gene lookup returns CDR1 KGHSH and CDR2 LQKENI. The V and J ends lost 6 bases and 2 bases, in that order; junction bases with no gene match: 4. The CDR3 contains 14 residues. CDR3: CASSPGQGAYEQYF. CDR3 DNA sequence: TGTGCCAGCTCTCCTGGACAGGGGGCCTACGAGCAGTACTTC.

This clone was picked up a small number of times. Written as DNA, the CDR3 is TGCGCCAGCAGCCTTGGACAGGGGACTGAAGCTTTCTTT. Its translation is CASSLGQGTEAFF. The rearrangement uses TRBV4-1 and TRBJ1-1; 9 bases line up with TRBD1. Germline lookup yields CDR1 MGHRA and CDR2 YSYEKL. The CDR3 is 13 residues long. The ends lost 4 bases at V and 5 bases at J; junction bases unmatched: 2.

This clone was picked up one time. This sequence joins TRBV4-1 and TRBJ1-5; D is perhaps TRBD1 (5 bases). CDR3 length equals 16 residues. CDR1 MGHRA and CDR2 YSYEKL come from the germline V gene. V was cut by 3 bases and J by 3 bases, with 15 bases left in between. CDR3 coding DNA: TGCGCCAGCAGCCAGGGAGGGGAAATCCCCAATCAGCCCCAGCATTTT. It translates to CASSQGGEIPNQPQHF.

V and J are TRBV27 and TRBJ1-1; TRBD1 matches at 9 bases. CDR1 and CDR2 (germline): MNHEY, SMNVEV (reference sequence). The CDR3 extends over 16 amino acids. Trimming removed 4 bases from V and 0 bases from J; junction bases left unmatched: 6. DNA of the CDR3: TGTGCCAGCAGTTCAACAGGGGGCCTCGTGAACACTGAAGCTTTCTTT. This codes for CASSSTGGLVNTEAFF.

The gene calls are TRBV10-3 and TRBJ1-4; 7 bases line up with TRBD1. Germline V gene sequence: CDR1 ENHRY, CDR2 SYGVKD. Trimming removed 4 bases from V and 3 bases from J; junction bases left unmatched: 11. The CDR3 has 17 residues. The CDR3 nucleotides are TGTGCCATCAGTGCACGACAGGGAACGGGAGCTAATGAAAAACTGTTTTTT. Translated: CAISARQGTGANEKLFF.

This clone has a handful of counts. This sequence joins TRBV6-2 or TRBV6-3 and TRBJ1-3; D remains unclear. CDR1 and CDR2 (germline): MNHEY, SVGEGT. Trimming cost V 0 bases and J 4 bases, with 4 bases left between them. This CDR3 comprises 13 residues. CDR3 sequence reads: CASSYSRGNTIYF. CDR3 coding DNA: TGTGCCAGCAGTTACTCGCGCGGAAACACCATATATTTT.

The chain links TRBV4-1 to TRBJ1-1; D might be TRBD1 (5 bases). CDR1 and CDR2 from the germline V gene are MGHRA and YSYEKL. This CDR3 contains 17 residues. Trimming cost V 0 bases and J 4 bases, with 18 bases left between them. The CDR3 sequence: CASSQDGDWGWATEAFF. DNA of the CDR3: TGCGCCAGCAGCCAAGATGGGGACTGGGGCTGGGCCACTGAAGCTTTCTTT.

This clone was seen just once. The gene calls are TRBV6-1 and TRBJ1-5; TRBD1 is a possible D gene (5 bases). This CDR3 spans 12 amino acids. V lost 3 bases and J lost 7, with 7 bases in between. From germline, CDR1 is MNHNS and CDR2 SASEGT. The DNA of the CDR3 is TGTGCCAGCAGTGACAGGGTCCAGCCCCAGCATTTT. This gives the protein CASSDRVQPQHF.

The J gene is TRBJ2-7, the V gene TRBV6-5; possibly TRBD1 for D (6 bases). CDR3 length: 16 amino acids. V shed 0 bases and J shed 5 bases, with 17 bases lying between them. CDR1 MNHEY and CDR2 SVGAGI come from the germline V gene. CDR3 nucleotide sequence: TGTGCCAGCAGTTACTCAGCAGGGGTAATCTCTAACGAGCAGTACTTC. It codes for CASSYSAGVISNEQYF.

The CDR3 DNA follows: TGCGCCAGCAGCCCTGGACAGGCTCAAGAGACCCAGTACTTC. It translates to CASSPGQAQETQYF. The V and J genes are TRBV5-1 and TRBJ2-5; 7 nucleotides align to TRBD1. The CDR3 is 14 residues long. Per germline, CDR1 SGHRS and CDR2 YFSETQ. Trimming at V came to 4 bases and at J to 2 bases, leaving 5 bases not matched to a gene.

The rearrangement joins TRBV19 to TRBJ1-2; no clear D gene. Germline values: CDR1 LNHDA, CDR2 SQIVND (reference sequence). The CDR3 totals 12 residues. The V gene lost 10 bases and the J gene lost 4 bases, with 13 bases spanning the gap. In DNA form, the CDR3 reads TGTGCCACTCGCGGAGGGATCTATGGCTACACCTTC. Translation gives CATRGGIYGYTF.

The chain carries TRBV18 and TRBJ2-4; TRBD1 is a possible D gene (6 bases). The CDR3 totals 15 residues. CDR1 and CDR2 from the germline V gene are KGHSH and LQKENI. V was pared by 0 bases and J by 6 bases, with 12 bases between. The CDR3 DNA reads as TGTGCCAGCTCACCACCGGGGCAGGGGATAAACATTCAGTACTTC. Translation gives CASSPPGQGINIQYF.

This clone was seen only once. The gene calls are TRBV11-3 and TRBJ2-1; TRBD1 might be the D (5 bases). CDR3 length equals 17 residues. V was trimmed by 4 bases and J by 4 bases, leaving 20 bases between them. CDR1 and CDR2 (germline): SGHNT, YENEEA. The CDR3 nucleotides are TGTGCCAGCAGCTCAGCCATGAACAGGTTTCTATACAATGAGCAGTTCTTC. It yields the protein CASSSAMNRFLYNEQFF. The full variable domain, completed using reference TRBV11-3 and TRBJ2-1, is EAGVVQSPRYKIIEKKQPVAFWCNPISGHNTLYWYLQNLGQGPELLIRYENEEAVDDSQLPKDRFSAERLKGVDSTLKIQPAELGDSAVYLCASSSAMNRFLYNEQFFGPGTRLTVL.

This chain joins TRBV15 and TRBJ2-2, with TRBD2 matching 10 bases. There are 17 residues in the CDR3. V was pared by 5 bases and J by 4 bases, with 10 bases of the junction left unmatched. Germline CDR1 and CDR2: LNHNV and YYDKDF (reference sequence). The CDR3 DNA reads TGTGCCACCAGCGGAAAAACTAGCGGGGTTTCCACCGGGGAGCTGTTTTTT. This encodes CATSGKTSGVSTGELFF.

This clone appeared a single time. The CDR3 loop is CASSSTGTETSEQYF. DNA of the CDR3: TGCGCCAGCAGCTCCACCGGGACAGAAACCTCCGAGCAGTACTTC. V and J are TRBV5-1 and TRBJ2-7; TRBD1 matches at 7 bases. The germline gives CDR1 SGHRS, CDR2 YFSETQ. The V gene end was trimmed by 3 bases and the J gene end by 6 bases; junction bases not matched to a gene: 12. The CDR3 is made up of 15 amino acids.

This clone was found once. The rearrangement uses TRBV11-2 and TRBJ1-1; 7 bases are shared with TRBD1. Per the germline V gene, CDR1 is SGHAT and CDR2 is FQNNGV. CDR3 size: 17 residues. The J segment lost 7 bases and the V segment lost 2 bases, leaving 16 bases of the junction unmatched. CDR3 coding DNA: TGTGCCAGCAGCTTAACCAAACTAGACAGGGAGAACGATGAAGCTTTCTTT. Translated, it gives CASSLTKLDRENDEAFF.

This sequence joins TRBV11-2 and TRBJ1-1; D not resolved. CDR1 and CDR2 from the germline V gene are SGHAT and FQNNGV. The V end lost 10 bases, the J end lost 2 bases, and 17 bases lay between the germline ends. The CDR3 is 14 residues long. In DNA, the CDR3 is TGTGCCACCCGCCCCGGCCTAGTCAACACTGAAGCTTTCTTT. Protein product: CATRPGLVNTEAFF.

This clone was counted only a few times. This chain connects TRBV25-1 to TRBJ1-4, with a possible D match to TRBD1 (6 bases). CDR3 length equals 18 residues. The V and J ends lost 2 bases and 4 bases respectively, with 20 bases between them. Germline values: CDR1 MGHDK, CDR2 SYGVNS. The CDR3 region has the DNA TGTGCCAGCAGTGAAAGCCCCCCTAGACAGGAGCGTAATGAAAAACTGTTTTTT. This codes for CASSESPPRQERNEKLFF.

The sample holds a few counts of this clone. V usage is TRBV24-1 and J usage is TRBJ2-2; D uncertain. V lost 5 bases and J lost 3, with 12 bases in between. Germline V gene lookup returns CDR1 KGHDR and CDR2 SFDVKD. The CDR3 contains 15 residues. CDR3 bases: TGTGCCACCAGTGCTGGGCAGTGGGACACCGGGGAGCTGTTTTTT. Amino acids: CATSAGQWDTGELFF.

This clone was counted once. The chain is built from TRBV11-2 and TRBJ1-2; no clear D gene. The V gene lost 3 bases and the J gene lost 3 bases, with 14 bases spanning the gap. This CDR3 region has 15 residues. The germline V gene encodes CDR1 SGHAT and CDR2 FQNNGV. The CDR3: CASSLGLGVHYGYTF. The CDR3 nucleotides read TGTGCCAGCAGCTTGGGTCTCGGGGTACACTATGGCTACACCTTC.

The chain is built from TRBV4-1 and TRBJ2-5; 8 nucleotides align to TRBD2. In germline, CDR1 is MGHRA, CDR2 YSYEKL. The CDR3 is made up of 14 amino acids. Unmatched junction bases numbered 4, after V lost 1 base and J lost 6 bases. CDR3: CASSQGTSWQTQYF. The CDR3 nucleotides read TGCGCCAGCAGCCAAGGGACTAGCTGGCAGACCCAGTACTTC.